Below, 31 T cell receptor beta chains from the same sample are listed, as sequenced in a study of cytomegalovirus exposure and HLA in healthy donors. Generated by immunoSEQ multiplex PCR, the TCRdb table keeps only in-frame clones and is missing some. Altogether about 180,000 clones are present, approximately 87% being singletons, with the ten largest covering roughly 1.5%. The sample taken for sequencing was PBMCs. These receptors all stem from a woman aged 25 to 39 in good health and CMV-seronegative.

The CDR3 coding sequence is TGTGCCAGCAGCCGGCCGGGACAGCTTACCGGGGAGCTGTTTTTT. It specifies CASSRPGQLTGELFF. V is TRBV5-4 and J is TRBJ2-2, with 7 bases that match TRBD1. J gave up 5 bases and V 4 bases, and 8 bases lay outside the gene matches. CDR3 length: 15 amino acids. Germline V gene lookup returns CDR1 SGHNT and CDR2 YYREEE (reference sequence).

The chain uses TRBV21-1 and TRBJ2-7; the table's D call TRBD1 went unverified against the DNA. TRBV21-1 is reported as a pseudogene. This CDR3 is built from 13 residues. CDR3 sequence: CASSTRDTYEQYF. The CDR3 DNA follows: TGTGCCAGCAGCACCAGGGACACCTACGAGCAGTACTTC.

This chain links TRBV7-9 with TRBJ1-6, with TRBD1 matching over 7 bases. Germline V gene sequence: CDR1 SEHNR, CDR2 FQNEAQ (reference sequence). J gave up 9 bases and V 3 bases, and 5 bases lay outside the gene matches. The CDR3 length is 14 residues. This CDR3 is CASSLSQGTSPLHF. The CDR3, as DNA: TGTGCCAGCAGCTTGTCACAGGGGACTTCACCCCTCCACTTT.

V and J are TRBV5-4 and TRBJ1-1, with D possibly matching TRBD1 (5 bases). V was shortened by 0 bases and J by 1 base, with 10 bases between the two germline ends. The CDR3 totals 15 residues. In germline, CDR1 is SGHNT, CDR2 YYREEE (reference sequence). CDR3 in DNA: TGTGCCAGCAGCTTGGATGGACAATCGAACACTGAAGCTTTCTTT. Its protein product is CASSLDGQSNTEAFF.

The chain recombines TRBV5-1 with TRBJ2-7; 8 bases match TRBD1. From germline, CDR1 is SGHRS and CDR2 YFSETQ. The V and J ends lost 0 bases and 5 bases, in that order; junction bases with no gene match: 7. The CDR3 sequence is 15 residues long. In DNA, the CDR3 is TGCGCCAGCAGCTTGGTCGGGCAGGGGGCCGACGAGCAGTACTTC. Translating gives CASSLVGQGADEQYF.

J is TRBJ1-4 and V is TRBV21-1. TRBV21-1 is termed a pseudogene. This CDR3 is built from 14 residues. The CDR3: CASGKGGTNEKLFF. The CDR3 DNA is TGTGCCAGCGGAAAGGGGGGGACTAATGAAAAACTGTTTTTT.

The chain uses TRBV29-1 and TRBJ1-1; D might be TRBD1 (6 bases). This CDR3 is 10 amino acids long. Germline V CDR1 and CDR2: SQVTM, ANQGSEA. V dropped 6 bases and J dropped 10 bases, with 12 bases sitting between them. CDR3 loop: CSVLRGVAFF. The CDR3 DNA sequence: TGCAGCGTCCTCAGGGGAGTAGCTTTCTTT.

The chain employs TRBV6-5 and TRBJ1-2; possibly TRBD1 for D (5 bases). V was shortened by 2 bases and J by 10 bases, with 14 bases between the two germline ends. Germline V lookup: CDR1 MNHEY, CDR2 SVGAGI. CDR3 length equals 13 residues. The DNA of the CDR3 is TGTGCCAGCAGTTACGACCCCTCTGGACACTACACCTTC. Its translation is CASSYDPSGHYTF.

This chain connects TRBV29-1 to TRBJ1-2, with 7 bases identical to TRBD1. After removal of 7 bases from V and 6 bases from J, the junction contained 5 bases not matched to a gene. The CDR3 runs 11 residues. Germline loops: CDR1 SQVTM, CDR2 ANQGSEA. CDR3: CSGRQGDGYTF. CDR3 in DNA: TGCAGCGGTCGACAGGGCGATGGCTACACCTTC.

The chain is built from TRBV5-1 and TRBJ1-2; the match to TRBD1 covers 10 bases. V lost 5 bases to trimming and J lost 4 bases; unmatched junction nucleotides: 5. The CDR3 consists of 14 residues. Germline lookup yields CDR1 SGHRS and CDR2 YFSETQ. The CDR3 is CASRTGGEGYGYTF. CDR3 DNA: TGCGCCAGCAGGACAGGGGGCGAGGGCTATGGCTACACCTTC. Full variable domain (missing parts from reference TRBV5-1 and TRBJ1-2): KAGVTQTPRYLIKTRGQQVTLSCSPISGHRSVSWYQQTPGQGLQFLFEYFSETQRNKGNFPGRFSGRQFSNSRSEMNVSTLELGDSALYLCASRTGGEGYGYTFGSGTRLTVV.

The CDR3 spells CASSLLVRPRGTEAFF. The CDR3 DNA reads TGTGCCAGCAGTTTATTGGTCAGGCCCCGGGGCACTGAAGCTTTCTTT. The V gene is TRBV27, the J gene TRBJ1-1; unclear D gene. This CDR3 spans 16 amino acids. Trimming cost V 1 base and J 4 bases, with 16 bases left between them. Germline CDR1 MNHEY, CDR2 SMNVEV (reference sequence).

The CDR3 loop is CASSRGTGESGYGYTF. Written as DNA, the CDR3 is TGTGCCAGCTCACGAGGGACAGGGGAGTCGGGCTATGGCTACACCTTC. The chain has TRBV18 and TRBJ1-2; 10 bases map to TRBD1. V shed 4 bases, J shed 4 bases, and the junction held 9 bases outside the gene matches. Germline CDR1 and CDR2: KGHSH and LQKENI. The CDR3 sequence is 16 residues long.

The rearrangement uses TRBV4-1 and TRBJ2-1; D might be TRBD2 (6 bases). The CDR3 totals 16 residues. Germline V CDR1 and CDR2: MGHRA, YSYEKL. Trimming left V 1 base short and J 5 bases short, with 15 bases between. CDR3 coding DNA: TGCGCCAGCAGCCAAGCCGGACTAACCGGAGACAATGAGCAGTTCTTC. It translates to CASSQAGLTGDNEQFF.

This chain uses TRBV5-1 with TRBJ1-1; D possibly corresponds to TRBD1 (5 bases). Germline loops: CDR1 SGHRS, CDR2 YFSETQ. This CDR3 region has 14 residues. V lost 2 bases and J 0 bases, leaving 8 bases between the germline ends. The CDR3 DNA follows: TGCGCCAGCAGCTTCGCAGGGTTGAACACTGAAGCTTTCTTT. Translated, it gives CASSFAGLNTEAFF.

The gene calls are TRBV4-1 and TRBJ2-2, with D possibly TRBD2 on 7 matching bases. Germline-derived CDR1 and CDR2 are MGHRA and YSYEKL. The CDR3 is 18 residues long. Trimming took 3 bases from V and 4 from J, leaving 21 bases between them. The DNA for the CDR3 is TGCGCCAGCAGCCACGAGGACAGAACCAAGCGGGGCACCGGGGAGCTGTTTTTT. Translating gives CASSHEDRTKRGTGELFF.

The genes are TRBV2 and TRBJ2-7; TRBD2 aligns across 7 bases. CDR1 is SNHLY, CDR2 FYNNEI, per germline. This CDR3 is built from 14 residues. The V gene end was trimmed by 7 bases and the J gene end by 5 bases; junction bases not matched to a gene: 11. CDR3 DNA sequence: TGTGCCAGCACCTACCTCTGGGGGGGGGACGAGCAGTACTTC. This encodes CASTYLWGGDEQYF. Combining the CDR3 with reference TRBV2 and TRBJ2-7 gives the whole variable domain EPEVTQTPSHQVTQMGQEVILRCVPISNHLYFYWYRQILGQKVEFLVSFYNNEISEKSEIFDDQFSVERPDGSNFTLKIRSTKLEDSAMYFCASTYLWGGDEQYFGPGTRLTVT.

This sequence joins TRBV30 and TRBJ2-1; 8 positions match TRBD2. V was pared by 2 bases and J by 12 bases, with 3 bases of the junction left unmatched. The CDR3 is made up of 11 amino acids. The germline V gene has CDR1 GTSNPN and CDR2 SVGIG (reference sequence). CDR3 region: CAWSTSGPQFF. The CDR3, as DNA: TGTGCCTGGAGTACTAGCGGTCCGCAGTTCTTC.

V and J are TRBV5-4 and TRBJ2-7, with a weak D call TRBD2 (6 bases). The germline CDR1 and CDR2 sequences are SGHNT and YYREEE (reference sequence). This CDR3 is built from 15 residues. V lost 0 bases and J lost 1, with 11 bases in between. This chain's CDR3 is CASSLAAGNSYEQYF. The CDR3 DNA is TGTGCCAGCAGCTTGGCTGCGGGGAATTCCTACGAGCAGTACTTC.

The chain is built from TRBV19 and TRBJ1-2; 8 positions match TRBD1. V was pared by 3 bases and J by 2 bases, with 5 bases of the junction left unmatched. Germline V gene data show CDR1 as LNHDA and CDR2 as SQIVND (reference sequence). The CDR3 length is 15 residues. CDR3 DNA: TGTGCCAGTAGTATTGCCGGGACAGGAAACTATGGCTACACCTTC. This sequence encodes CASSIAGTGNYGYTF. The complete variable domain, with remaining parts taken from reference TRBV19 and TRBJ1-2, reads DGGITQSPKYLFRKEGQNVTLSCEQNLNHDAMYWYRQDPGQGLRLIYYSQIVNDFQKGDIAEGYSVSREKKESFPLTVTSAQKNPTAFYLCASSIAGTGNYGYTFGSGTRLTVV.

A single count supports this clone. The chain has TRBV9 and TRBJ1-2, with D tentatively TRBD1 (5 bases). CDR3 length: 14 residues. Trimming pared 4 bases from V and 5 bases from J, leaving 15 bases between. CDR1 is SGDLS, CDR2 YYNGEE, per germline. The CDR3 protein is CASSPIPGGYGYTF. CDR3 sequence (DNA): TGTGCCAGCAGCCCCATCCCGGGGGGGTATGGCTACACCTTC.

J is TRBJ2-5 and V is TRBV19; 10 bases are shared with TRBD2. Germline lookup yields CDR1 LNHDA and CDR2 SQIVND (reference sequence). Losses at the gene ends were 0 bases for V and 0 bases for J; bases not matched to a gene: 10. The CDR3 sequence is 19 residues long. CDR3 sequence (DNA): TGTGCCAGTAGTATAGATCCTAGCGGGGGCCACCTGTACCAAGAGACCCAGTACTTC. Its translation: CASSIDPSGGHLYQETQYF.

The rearrangement joins TRBV11-2 to TRBJ2-7, with 7 bases matching TRBD1. Germline values: CDR1 SGHAT, CDR2 FQNNGV. The length of the CDR3 is 19 residues. V lost 4 bases and J lost 3; bases outside the gene matches: 21. The CDR3 bases are TGTGCCAGCAGCTACTCTACCGACTCCACCGACAGGGCGGTCTACGAGCAGTACTTC. Translated, it gives CASSYSTDSTDRAVYEQYF.

This CDR3 is CASSPGTGHNEQFF. The CDR3 DNA reads TGTGCCAGCAGTCCCGGGACTGGACACAATGAGCAGTTCTTC. The chain links TRBV6-4 to TRBJ2-1; tentative D call: TRBD2 (6 bases). The germline V gene has CDR1 MRHNA and CDR2 SNTAGT. V was shortened by 5 bases and J by 5 bases, with 13 bases between the two germline ends. There are 14 residues in the CDR3.

CDR3 sequence (DNA): TGTGCCAGCAGCTTAAGAAGGCTAGCGGGGGGGCGCACCTACAATGAGCAGTTCTTC. This codes for CASSLRRLAGGRTYNEQFF. The rearrangement links TRBV11-3 to TRBJ2-1; 12 nucleotides match TRBD2. The CDR3 has 19 amino acids. V shed 2 bases, J shed 2 bases, and the junction held 10 bases outside the gene matches. Germline V gene sequence: CDR1 SGHNT, CDR2 YENEEA.

This chain connects TRBV27 to TRBJ1-1; no reliable D call. V lost 5 bases and J lost 6, with 19 bases in between. This CDR3 spans 15 amino acids. Per the germline V gene, CDR1 is MNHEY and CDR2 is SMNVEV (reference sequence). CDR3 sequence: CASSRRVVVGAEAFF. The CDR3 DNA sequence: TGTGCCAGCAGTAGGAGGGTAGTGGTTGGCGCTGAAGCTTTCTTT.

This clone was seen a single time. This chain links TRBV11-2 with TRBJ2-1; TRBD2 is a possible D gene (6 bases). Germline CDR1 reads SGHAT; CDR2 reads FQNNGV. The CDR3 length is 13 residues. V lost 4 bases and J 3 bases, leaving 7 bases between the germline ends. CDR3 nucleotides: TGTGCCAGCAGCTGGACTAACTACAATGAGCAGTTCTTC. It yields the protein CASSWTNYNEQFF.

The chain uses TRBV5-6 and TRBJ1-2; 8 bases match TRBD1. The CDR3 contains 15 residues. Germline V gives CDR1 SGHDT, CDR2 YYEEEE. Trimming removed 3 bases from V and 5 bases from J; junction bases left unmatched: 9. The CDR3 nucleotides read TGTGCCAGCAGCTCCTCGGACAGGGCGTTTTATGGCTACACCTTC. It yields the protein CASSSSDRAFYGYTF.

The V and J genes are TRBV15 and TRBJ2-3, with D tentatively TRBD2 (5 bases). Germline lookup yields CDR1 LNHNV and CDR2 YYDKDF (reference sequence). V was shortened by 1 base and J by 9 bases, with 5 bases between the two germline ends. The CDR3 loop spans 11 amino acids. The CDR3 loop is CATSRGLTQYF. The CDR3 DNA sequence: TGTGCCACCAGCAGAGGACTAACGCAGTATTTT.

The V call is TRBV7-8, the J call TRBJ1-5; a weak D match, TRBD1 (6 bases). This CDR3 has 14 residues. V was shortened by 5 bases and J by 2 bases, with 10 bases between the two germline ends. CDR1 is SGHVS and CDR2 is FQNEAQ in the germline V gene. CDR3 in amino acids: CASSDRTGNQPQHF. The DNA for the CDR3 is TGTGCCAGCAGCGATCGGACAGGCAATCAGCCCCAGCATTTT.

In its sample, this clone was seen a few times. The V call is TRBV30, the J call TRBJ1-1, with unresolved D. V dropped 4 bases and J dropped 3 bases, with 6 bases sitting between them. Germline-derived CDR1 and CDR2 are GTSNPN and SVGIG (reference sequence). The CDR3 covers 11 residues. The CDR3 sequence is CAWNGDTEAFF. The CDR3 region has the DNA TGTGCCTGGAACGGAGACACTGAAGCTTTCTTT.

The chain is built from TRBV6-1 and TRBJ2-7; D is possibly TRBD1 (5 bases). The CDR3 consists of 16 residues. Trimming shortened V by 3 bases and J by 0 bases, and 15 bases separated the two germline ends. Germline V gene data show CDR1 as MNHNS and CDR2 as SASEGT. The CDR3 reads CASSERQTTFSYEQYF. The CDR3 nucleotides are TGTGCCAGCAGTGAGAGACAGACGACTTTCTCCTACGAGCAGTACTTC.